Below are 7 T cell receptor beta chains sequenced from a single sample in a study of CD8 T cells in Susac syndrome (dated by TCRdb to between 2018 and 2021). Library generation was performed with the immunoSEQ multiplex PCR assay. RNA was extracted using the RNeasy kit, and about 0.45 to 1 ug of the RNA was reverse transcribed with random hexamers. In TCRdb, the public reads were trimmed at Q25 with fastp and aligned with MiXCR, with productive beta chains retained. Rows with a matching CDR3 protein are joined into one entry that keeps the most common DNA and genes. The sample data list some 260,000 distinct CDR3 sequences, and approximately 85% of these were observed just once. The ten largest clones add up to around 0.11% of the sample. Sequenced input: CD8+ T cells from PBMCs. These TCRs come from a human donor with multiple sclerosis.

The chain links TRBV30 to TRBJ1-1; D remains unclear. The germline V gene encodes CDR1 GTSNPN and CDR2 SVGIG (reference sequence). The CDR3 covers 15 residues. V was trimmed by 1 base and J by 3 bases, leaving 15 bases between them. This chain's CDR3 is CAWSALFGRYTEAFF. The CDR3 bases are TGTGCCTGGAGTGCCCTTTTCGGGCGGTACACTGAAGCTTTCTTT.

The chain carries TRBV9 and TRBJ2-1; the match to TRBD1 covers 10 bases. The CDR3 is made up of 14 amino acids. V was pared by 6 bases and J by 5 bases, with 5 bases of the junction left unmatched. Germline CDR1 is SGDLS and CDR2 is YYNGEE. The CDR3 here is CASTGQGEDNEQFF. In DNA form, the CDR3 reads TGTGCCAGCACCGGACAGGGGGAAGACAATGAGCAGTTCTTC.

The rearrangement uses TRBV13 and TRBJ1-3, with TRBD1 as a possible D gene (6 bases). CDR1 is PRHDT, CDR2 FYEKMQ, per germline (reference sequence). The CDR3 is made up of 16 amino acids. V shed 2 bases and J shed 1 base, with 12 bases lying between them. DNA for the CDR3: TGTGCCAGCAGCTTACCCTACAGGGAGTCTGGAAACACCATATATTTT. It yields the protein CASSLPYRESGNTIYF.

This rearrangement joins TRBV7-9 to TRBJ2-7, with D perhaps matching TRBD1 (6 bases). The CDR3 sequence is 14 residues long. Deletions cut 5 bases from V and 0 bases from J, with 11 bases between. CDR1 and CDR2 (germline): SEHNR, FQNEAQ (reference sequence). DNA for the CDR3: TGTGCCAGCAGCCGACAGGCGACCTCCTACGAGCAGTACTTC. This sequence encodes CASSRQATSYEQYF.

This clonotype was counted a few times. The V and J genes are TRBV7-9 and TRBJ2-7, with D hard to call. V lost 4 bases, J lost 2 bases, and 6 bases lay in between. The germline V gene has CDR1 SEHNR and CDR2 FQNEAQ (reference sequence). The CDR3 has 12 amino acids. The CDR3: CASSYDPYEQYF. For the CDR3, the DNA is TGTGCCAGCAGCTACGACCCCTACGAGCAGTACTTC.

V and J are TRBV21-1 and TRBJ2-7; the table assigns TRBD1, which was not confirmed against the DNA. TRBV21-1 is a documented pseudogene. The CDR3 is 14 residues long. CDR3: CASRRTGGSYEQYF. CDR3 DNA: TGTGCCAGCAGACGGACAGGGGGCTCCTACGAGCAGTACTTC.

The gene calls are TRBV27 and TRBJ1-5; D is possibly TRBD1 (6 bases). Germline V gene lookup returns CDR1 MNHEY and CDR2 SMNVEV (reference sequence). V lost 5 bases, J lost 5 bases, and 13 bases lay in between. The CDR3 runs 14 residues. The CDR3 DNA reads TGTGCCAGCAGTCCCAACAGGGCCTATCAGCCCCAGCATTTT. It is translated as CASSPNRAYQPQHF.